These 9 T cell receptor beta chains share one sample of origin, sequenced in a study of shared clonotypes between healthy human individuals. The assay was immunoSEQ multiplex PCR, and TCRdb's table has in-frame clones only and misses some. The sample shows around 2,000,000 clones, 85% to 95% of them seen only once. The sample consisted of naive CD4+ T cells sorted from blood. Subset here: CD45RA+ positively selected. The receptors derive from a man between 18 and 35 years old in good health.

This clone was found once. The V and J genes are TRBV9 and TRBJ2-1; 11 positions match TRBD2. V shed 0 bases, J shed 7 bases, and the junction held 3 bases outside the gene matches. Germline lookup yields CDR1 SGDLS and CDR2 YYNGEE. The CDR3 is 15 amino acids. DNA for the CDR3: TGTGCCAGCAGCGTAGGACTAGCGGGACGAAATGAGCAGTTCTTC. This sequence encodes CASSVGLAGRNEQFF.

J is TRBJ2-2 and V is TRBV6-1, with 10 nucleotides matching TRBD2. Unmatched junction bases numbered 2, after V lost 7 bases and J lost 0 bases. The CDR3 runs to 15 residues. From germline, CDR1 is MNHNS and CDR2 SASEGT. This chain's CDR3 is CASTSGGTNTGELFF. In nucleotides, the CDR3 is TGTGCCAGCACTAGCGGGGGAACGAACACCGGGGAGCTGTTTTTT.

The chain couples TRBV5-1 to TRBJ1-3; D unclear. Germline V gene lookup returns CDR1 SGHRS and CDR2 YFSETQ. Trimming removed 5 bases from V and 2 bases from J, with 11 bases in between. The CDR3 is made up of 14 amino acids. CDR3 in DNA: TGCGCCAGCAGGAGAGGTTCCCCTGGAAACACCATATATTTT. Translated, it gives CASRRGSPGNTIYF.

The chain couples TRBV4-3 to TRBJ2-2, with D perhaps TRBD2 (5 bases). Trimming stripped 3 bases from V and 4 bases from J, with 12 bases between. The CDR3 is 15 residues long. In germline, CDR1 is LGHNA, CDR2 YSLEER. The CDR3 reads CASSQEATVTGELFF. The CDR3 nucleotides are TGCGCCAGCAGCCAGGAGGCCACGGTCACCGGGGAGCTGTTTTTT.

This sequence joins TRBV11-2 and TRBJ2-3, with TRBD2 matching 8 bases. Unmatched junction bases numbered 5, after V lost 6 bases and J lost 0 bases. The V gene's germline CDR1 is SGHAT and CDR2 FQNNGV. This CDR3 has 15 residues. The CDR3 nucleotides are TGTGCCAGCAGTCGTGGACTAGCCAGCACAGATACGCAGTATTTT. Its translation: CASSRGLASTDTQYF.

The rearrangement joins TRBV6-5 to TRBJ2-2; 10 nucleotides line up with TRBD2. The CDR3 consists of 15 residues. In germline, CDR1 is MNHEY, CDR2 SVGAGI. Unmatched junction bases numbered 5, after V lost 4 bases and J lost 6 bases. Here the CDR3 reads CASSSGTSAAGELFF. The CDR3 DNA sequence: TGTGCCAGCAGTTCCGGGACTAGCGCGGCCGGGGAGCTGTTTTTT.

This chain joins TRBV7-2 and TRBJ2-7; 7 bases map to TRBD1. The germline gives CDR1 SGHTA, CDR2 FQGNSA. The CDR3 runs 15 residues. Trimming took 5 bases from V and 2 from J; bases not matched to a gene: 9. The CDR3 spells CASSTQTGTPYEQYF. CDR3 DNA sequence: TGTGCCAGCAGCACCCAGACAGGGACGCCCTACGAGCAGTACTTC.

The V call is TRBV5-1, the J call TRBJ1-2, with D possibly TRBD1 on 6 matching bases. Germline-derived CDR1 and CDR2 are SGHRS and YFSETQ. The CDR3 covers 14 residues. V was trimmed by 0 bases and J by 4 bases, leaving 10 bases between them. The CDR3 spells CASSLAQGAYGYTF. The CDR3 DNA reads as TGCGCCAGCAGCTTGGCACAGGGCGCCTATGGCTACACCTTC.

The chain links TRBV10-3 to TRBJ2-7; D is perhaps TRBD1 or TRBD2 (5 bases each). V lost 4 bases and J 6 bases, leaving 13 bases between the germline ends. CDR3 size: 13 residues. The germline gives CDR1 ENHRY, CDR2 SYGVKD. This chain's CDR3 is CAISVGTPSEQYF. The CDR3, as DNA: TGTGCCATCAGTGTTGGGACCCCGTCCGAGCAGTACTTC.